This TCR beta chain derives from a study of graft-versus-host responses after intestinal transplantation. Study at large: All recipients were transplanted with multivisceral, liver-intestinal, or isolated intestinal grafts. All recipients were given anti-thymocyte globulin induction, and tacrolimus and steroids were then administered for roughly 3 years.

TCRdb's copy holds only in-frame clones and misses some; the assay was immunoSEQ multiplex PCR. The table lists about 110,000 clones, roughly 92% of them singletons. CDR1 is LNHDA, CDR2 SQIVND, per germline (reference sequence). The V gene end was trimmed by 11 bases and the J gene end by 0 bases; junction bases not matched to a gene: 4. This CDR3 has 14 amino acids. Of note for this clone: Its antigen remains unknown. Additional DNA sequences in this sample encode the identical CDR3.

The receptor was derived from a human donor who was the organ donor for an intestinal transplant. Sequencing used unstimulated CD4+ T cells sorted from spleen or lymph node cells, obtained before transplant. The J gene is TRBJ2-3, the V gene TRBV19, with TRBD2 matching over 11 bases. CDR3 in amino acids: CASRTSGSTDTQYF. The CDR3 DNA is TGTGCCTCAAGGACTAGCGGGAGCACAGATACGCAGTATTTT.